A selection of T cell receptor beta chains follows, all from one sample in a study of T cells in Graves' hyperthyroidism and ophthalmopathy. One entry per CDR3 protein, called by TCRdb with MiXCR from the multiplex PCR reads. In the table there are approximately 600,000 distinct CDR3 sequences, under 25% of which are singletons. Sequenced: blood. The receptors were sampled from a man between 25 and 39 years old with Graves' ophthalmopathy. Both conserved end residues are part of each CDR3. Fields, in order: V gene, J gene, D gene, clone size, CDR3 protein, CDR3 DNA. D genes are given only for firm matches. Rows give clone size only sometimes, using once, few, many, or a class for an expanded clone.

v_call: TRBV3-1; j_call: TRBJ2-3; d_call: TRBD1; clone_size: few; cdr3_aa: CASSPSRGRLNTQYF; cdr3_nt: TGTGCCAGCAGCCCTAGCAGGGGGCGATTAAATACGCAGTATTTT
v_call: TRBV28; j_call: TRBJ2-3; d_call: TRBD2; clone_size: few; cdr3_aa: CASSRASGYTDTQYF; cdr3_nt: TGTGCCAGCAGTCGTGCTAGCGGGTATACAGATACGCAGTATTTT
v_call: TRBV3-1; j_call: TRBJ2-5; d_call: TRBD1; clone_size: many; cdr3_aa: CASSQDSTGRETQYF; cdr3_nt: TGTGCCAGCAGCCAAGATTCGACAGGGCGGGAGACCCAGTACTTC
v_call: TRBV3-1; j_call: TRBJ1-1; d_call: NA; clone_size: many; cdr3_aa: CASSQGRDGVSDTEAFF; cdr3_nt: TGTGCCAGCAGCCAAGGAAGGGACGGAGTATCGGACACTGAAGCTTTCTTT
v_call: TRBV7-6; j_call: TRBJ2-1; d_call: NA; clone_size: few; cdr3_aa: CASSFNADSYNEQFF; cdr3_nt: TGTGCCAGCAGCTTTAACGCGGACTCCTACAATGAGCAGTTCTTC
v_call: TRBV28; j_call: TRBJ2-7; d_call: NA; clone_size: NA; cdr3_aa: CASSLRAELKKGAYEQYF; cdr3_nt: TGTGCCAGCAGTTTAAGGGCGGAACTTAAAAAAGGGGCCTACGAGCAGTACTTC
v_call: TRBV29-1; j_call: TRBJ2-5; d_call: TRBD2; clone_size: NA; cdr3_aa: CSAEGQGGSETQYF; cdr3_nt: TGCAGCGCTGAGGGCCAGGGAGGGTCGGAGACCCAGTACTTC
v_call: TRBV7-2; j_call: TRBJ2-2; d_call: TRBD1; clone_size: NA; cdr3_aa: CASSVAIRTGTSNTGELFF; cdr3_nt: TGTGCCAGCAGCGTAGCCATCCGGACAGGGACTTCGAACACCGGGGAGCTGTTTTTT
v_call: TRBV12-3/TRBV12-4; j_call: TRBJ2-5; d_call: TRBD1; clone_size: many; cdr3_aa: CASSFQGARETQYF; cdr3_nt: TGTGCCAGCAGTTTCCAGGGGGCTCGAGAGACCCAGTACTTC
v_call: TRBV7-2; j_call: TRBJ2-7; d_call: TRBD2; clone_size: many; cdr3_aa: CASSSYWAGGTHEQYF; cdr3_nt: TGTGCCAGCAGCTCGTACTGGGCGGGAGGAACCCACGAGCAGTACTTC
v_call: TRBV27; j_call: TRBJ2-7; d_call: TRBD2; clone_size: NA; cdr3_aa: CASSSSGRFDEQYF; cdr3_nt: TGTGCCAGCAGTTCTAGCGGGAGGTTTGACGAGCAGTACTTC
v_call: TRBV6-1; j_call: TRBJ2-3; d_call: NA; clone_size: few; cdr3_aa: CASRDRLPSTDTQYF; cdr3_nt: TGTGCCAGCAGAGACAGGTTACCTAGCACAGATACGCAGTATTTT
v_call: TRBV20-1; j_call: TRBJ2-7; d_call: NA; clone_size: few; cdr3_aa: CSARDQIGGGGEQYF; cdr3_nt: TGCAGTGCTAGAGATCAAATCGGAGGGGGCGGGGAGCAGTACTTC
v_call: TRBV7-3; j_call: TRBJ2-5; d_call: TRBD2; clone_size: few; cdr3_aa: CASSFTAGGQETQYF; cdr3_nt: TGTGCCAGCAGCTTTACGGCGGGAGGGCAAGAGACCCAGTACTTC
v_call: TRBV5-1; j_call: TRBJ2-5; d_call: NA; clone_size: NA; cdr3_aa: CASSLDTQETQYF; cdr3_nt: TGCGCCAGCAGCTTGGACACCCAAGAGACCCAGTACTTC
v_call: TRBV4-1; j_call: TRBJ2-7; d_call: NA; clone_size: few; cdr3_aa: CASSQDQAAGEQYF; cdr3_nt: TGCGCCAGCAGCCAAGACCAGGCGGCGGGCGAGCAGTACTTC
v_call: TRBV20-1; j_call: TRBJ1-6; d_call: NA; clone_size: NA; cdr3_aa: CSASGARGSYNSPLHF; cdr3_nt: TGCAGTGCTAGTGGGGCGAGGGGTTCCTATAATTCACCCCTCCACTTT
v_call: TRBV6-1; j_call: TRBJ2-7; d_call: NA; clone_size: NA; cdr3_aa: CASSARSYEQYF; cdr3_nt: TGTGCCAGCAGTGCGCGATCCTACGAGCAGTACTTC
v_call: TRBV30; j_call: TRBJ2-5; d_call: NA; clone_size: few; cdr3_aa: CAWSQITGTTVPQYF; cdr3_nt: TGTGCCTGGAGTCAAATTACGGGGACAACGGTGCCCCAGTACTTC
v_call: TRBV5-1; j_call: TRBJ1-1; d_call: NA; clone_size: many; cdr3_aa: CASSLSTGPMNTEAFF; cdr3_nt: TGCGCCAGCAGCCTAAGCACAGGGCCTATGAACACTGAAGCTTTCTTT
v_call: TRBV18; j_call: TRBJ1-2; d_call: NA; clone_size: NA; cdr3_aa: CASSPYMTNSPYGYTF; cdr3_nt: TGTGCCAGCTCACCATACATGACGAATAGTCCCTATGGCTACACCTTC
v_call: TRBV10-3; j_call: TRBJ1-2; d_call: NA; clone_size: NA; cdr3_aa: CAISETVNNYGYTF; cdr3_nt: TGTGCCATCAGTGAGACAGTGAATAACTATGGCTACACCTTC
v_call: TRBV3-1; j_call: TRBJ2-1; d_call: TRBD2; clone_size: many; cdr3_aa: CASSQDLIAGGMNNEQFF; cdr3_nt: TGTGCCAGCAGCCAAGATTTAATAGCGGGAGGCATGAACAATGAGCAGTTCTTC
v_call: TRBV6-1; j_call: TRBJ2-2; d_call: NA; clone_size: NA; cdr3_aa: CASSQPGHLFF; cdr3_nt: TGTGCCAGCAGTCAGCCGGGACATCTGTTTTTT
v_call: TRBV6-1; j_call: TRBJ2-2; d_call: NA; clone_size: NA; cdr3_aa: CASVEVNTGELFF; cdr3_nt: TGTGCCAGTGTCGAGGTTAACACCGGGGAGCTGTTTTTT
v_call: TRBV10-3; j_call: TRBJ2-7; d_call: TRBD2; clone_size: few; cdr3_aa: CAISAGLAGVYEQYF; cdr3_nt: TGTGCCATCAGTGCGGGACTAGCGGGGGTCTACGAGCAGTACTTC
v_call: TRBV7-9; j_call: TRBJ1-4; d_call: TRBD1; clone_size: NA; cdr3_aa: CASSLPGQDDNEKLFF; cdr3_nt: TGTGCCAGCAGTTTACCGGGACAGGATGATAATGAAAAACTGTTTTTT
v_call: TRBV5-5; j_call: TRBJ2-7; d_call: NA; clone_size: many; cdr3_aa: CASSLFGDGNEQYF; cdr3_nt: TGTGCCAGCAGCTTGTTTGGGGACGGGAACGAGCAGTACTTC
v_call: TRBV2; j_call: TRBJ2-1; d_call: TRBD2; clone_size: few; cdr3_aa: CASRATSQGDNEQFF; cdr3_nt: TGTGCCAGCAGGGCGACTAGCCAAGGGGACAATGAGCAGTTCTTC
v_call: TRBV19; j_call: TRBJ1-1; d_call: TRBD1; clone_size: few; cdr3_aa: CASSIGDSTGGMNTEAFF; cdr3_nt: TGTGCCAGTAGTATTGGGGACAGCACCGGGGGAATGAACACTGAAGCTTTCTTT
v_call: TRBV28; j_call: TRBJ2-5; d_call: NA; clone_size: NA; cdr3_aa: CASSSQGGGETQYF; cdr3_nt: TGTGCCAGCAGCTCCCAAGGGGGAGGGGAGACCCAGTACTTC
v_call: TRBV2; j_call: TRBJ2-6; d_call: NA; clone_size: few; cdr3_aa: CASSAPGGTGANVLTF; cdr3_nt: TGTGCCAGCAGTGCCCCCGGAGGGACTGGGGCCAACGTCCTGACTTTC
v_call: TRBV5-1; j_call: TRBJ1-1; d_call: TRBD1; clone_size: NA; cdr3_aa: CASSLGQGASVTEAFF; cdr3_nt: TGCGCCAGCAGCTTGGGACAGGGGGCGTCAGTCACTGAAGCTTTCTTT
v_call: TRBV28; j_call: TRBJ2-7; d_call: NA; clone_size: NA; cdr3_aa: CASSPISRWGGRSYEQYF; cdr3_nt: TGTGCCAGCAGCCCGATTTCCCGTTGGGGGGGGCGCTCCTACGAGCAGTACTTC
v_call: TRBV19; j_call: TRBJ2-3; d_call: NA; clone_size: few; cdr3_aa: CASSIGGDADTQYF; cdr3_nt: TGTGCCAGTAGTATCGGAGGTGACGCTGATACGCAGTATTTT
v_call: TRBV28; j_call: TRBJ2-4; d_call: NA; clone_size: few; cdr3_aa: CASSSTRDSGLAKNIQYF; cdr3_nt: TGTGCCAGCAGTTCCACGAGGGACAGCGGGCTAGCCAAAAACATTCAGTACTTC
v_call: TRBV6-1; j_call: TRBJ2-2; d_call: NA; clone_size: NA; cdr3_aa: CASSEIDTGELFF; cdr3_nt: TGTGCCAGCAGTGAGATAGACACCGGGGAGCTGTTTTTT
v_call: TRBV20-1; j_call: TRBJ1-3; d_call: NA; clone_size: few; cdr3_aa: CAYDGAGNTIYF; cdr3_nt: TGCGCGTACGACGGGGCTGGAAACACCATATATTTT
v_call: TRBV7-9; j_call: TRBJ2-1; d_call: TRBD2; clone_size: few; cdr3_aa: CASSLSKASGLPNEQFF; cdr3_nt: TGTGCCAGCAGCTTAAGTAAGGCTAGCGGGCTCCCCAATGAGCAGTTCTTC
v_call: TRBV20-1; j_call: TRBJ2-1; d_call: TRBD1; clone_size: NA; cdr3_aa: CSARGTGQYNEQFF; cdr3_nt: TGCAGTGCTAGGGGGACAGGGCAATACAATGAGCAGTTCTTC
v_call: TRBV20-1; j_call: TRBJ2-7; d_call: TRBD1; clone_size: few; cdr3_aa: CSAYGGDRGGYEQYF; cdr3_nt: TGCAGTGCCTATGGGGGGGACAGGGGAGGCTACGAGCAGTACTTC
v_call: TRBV7-2; j_call: TRBJ2-7; d_call: TRBD2; clone_size: few; cdr3_aa: CASSSLAGYEQYF; cdr3_nt: TGTGCCAGCAGCTCACTAGCGGGCTACGAGCAGTACTTC
v_call: TRBV6-1; j_call: TRBJ2-7; d_call: TRBD2; clone_size: many; cdr3_aa: CASSRRGSGANLDEQYF; cdr3_nt: TGTGCCAGCAGTCGTCGAGGGAGCGGGGCTAACCTAGACGAGCAGTACTTC